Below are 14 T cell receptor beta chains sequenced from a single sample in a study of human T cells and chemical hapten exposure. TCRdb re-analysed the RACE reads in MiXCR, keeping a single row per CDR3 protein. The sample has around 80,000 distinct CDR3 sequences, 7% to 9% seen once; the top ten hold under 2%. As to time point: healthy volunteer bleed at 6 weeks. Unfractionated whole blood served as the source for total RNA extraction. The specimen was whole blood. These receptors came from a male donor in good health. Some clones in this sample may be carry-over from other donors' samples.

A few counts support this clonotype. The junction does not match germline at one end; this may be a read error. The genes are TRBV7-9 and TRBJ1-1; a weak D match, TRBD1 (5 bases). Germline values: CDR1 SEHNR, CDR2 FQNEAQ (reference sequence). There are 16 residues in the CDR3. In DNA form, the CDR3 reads TGTGCCAGCAGCCTAGCCTTCGAGAGGGGAGACACTGAAGCTTTCTTT. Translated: CASSLAFERGDTEAFF.

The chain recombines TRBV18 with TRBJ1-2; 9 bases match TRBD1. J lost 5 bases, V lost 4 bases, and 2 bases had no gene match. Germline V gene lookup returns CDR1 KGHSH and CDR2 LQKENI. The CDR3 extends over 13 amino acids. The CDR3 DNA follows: TGTGCCAGCTCACGGGACAGGGAGTATGGCTACACCTTC. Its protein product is CASSRDREYGYTF. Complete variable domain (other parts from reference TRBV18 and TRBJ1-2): NAGVMQNPRHLVRRRGQEARLRCSPMKGHSHVYWYRQLPEEGLKFMVYLQKENIIDESGMPKERFSAEFPKEGPSILRIQQVVRGDSAAYFCASSRDREYGYTFGSGTRLTVV.

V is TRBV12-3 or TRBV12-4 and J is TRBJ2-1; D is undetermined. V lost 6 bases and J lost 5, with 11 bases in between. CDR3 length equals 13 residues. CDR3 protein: CASSRRQDNEQFF. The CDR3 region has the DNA TGTGCCAGCAGCCGACGACAAGACAATGAGCAGTTCTTC.

DNA of the CDR3: TGCAGTGCTAGGGGGGTTAGCACAGATACGCAGTATTTT. It yields the protein CSARGVSTDTQYF. The rearrangement joins TRBV20-1 to TRBJ2-3, with D perhaps being TRBD1 or TRBD2 (5 bases each). Germline V gene lookup returns CDR1 DFQATT and CDR2 SNEGSKA (reference sequence). Trimming stripped 3 bases from V and 0 bases from J, with 7 bases between. CDR3 size: 13 residues.

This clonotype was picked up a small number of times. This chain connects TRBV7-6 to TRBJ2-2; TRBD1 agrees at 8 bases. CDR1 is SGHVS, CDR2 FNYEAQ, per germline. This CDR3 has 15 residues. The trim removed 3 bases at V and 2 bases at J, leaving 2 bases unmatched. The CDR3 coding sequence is TGTGCCAGCAGCTTGGACAGGGATAACACCGGGGAGCTGTTTTTT. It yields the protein CASSLDRDNTGELFF.

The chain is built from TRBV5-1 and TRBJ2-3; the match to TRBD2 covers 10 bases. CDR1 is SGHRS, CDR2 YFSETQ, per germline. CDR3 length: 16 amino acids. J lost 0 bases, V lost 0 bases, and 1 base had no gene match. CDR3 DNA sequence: TGCGCCAGCAGCTTGGGGGGACTAGCGAGCACAGATACGCAGTATTTT. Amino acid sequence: CASSLGGLASTDTQYF.

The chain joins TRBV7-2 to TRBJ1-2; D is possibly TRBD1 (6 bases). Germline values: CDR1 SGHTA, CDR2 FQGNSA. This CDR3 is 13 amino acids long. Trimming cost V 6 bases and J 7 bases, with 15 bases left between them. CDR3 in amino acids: CASRTGTPCGYTF. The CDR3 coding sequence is TGTGCCAGCAGAACCGGGACACCCTGTGGCTACACCTTC.

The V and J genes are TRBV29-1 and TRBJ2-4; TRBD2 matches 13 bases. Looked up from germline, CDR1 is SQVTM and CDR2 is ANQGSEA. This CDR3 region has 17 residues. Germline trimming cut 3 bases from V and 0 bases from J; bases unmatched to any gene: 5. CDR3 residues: CSVDGLAGELAKNIQYF. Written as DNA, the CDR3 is TGCAGCGTTGATGGACTAGCGGGAGAGTTAGCCAAAAACATTCAGTACTTC.

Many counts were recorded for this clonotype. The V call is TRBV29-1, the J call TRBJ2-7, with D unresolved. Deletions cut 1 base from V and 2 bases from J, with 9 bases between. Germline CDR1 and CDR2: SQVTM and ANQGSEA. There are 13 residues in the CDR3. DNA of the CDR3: TGCAGCGTTGAAGGGGTACAGACCTACGAGCAGTACTTC. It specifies CSVEGVQTYEQYF.

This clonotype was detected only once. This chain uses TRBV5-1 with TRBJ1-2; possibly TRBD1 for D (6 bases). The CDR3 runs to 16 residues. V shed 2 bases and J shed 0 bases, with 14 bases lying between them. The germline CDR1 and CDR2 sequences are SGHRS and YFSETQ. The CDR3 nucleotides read TGCGCCAGCAGCTTCTCCTTAGGGGGGTCTAACTATGGCTACACCTTC. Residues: CASSFSLGGSNYGYTF.

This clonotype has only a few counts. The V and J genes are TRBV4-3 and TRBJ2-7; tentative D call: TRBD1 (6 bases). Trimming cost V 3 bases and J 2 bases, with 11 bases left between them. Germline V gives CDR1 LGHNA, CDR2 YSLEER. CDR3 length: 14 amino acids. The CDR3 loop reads CASSQARGTYEQYF. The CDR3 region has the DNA TGCGCCAGCAGCCAGGCCAGGGGTACCTACGAGCAGTACTTC.

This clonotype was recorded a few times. DNA of the CDR3: TGTGCCAGCAGCACAGACAGGGGGTTCGTCTACGAGCAGTACTTC. Translation: CASSTDRGFVYEQYF. The chain has TRBV7-9 and TRBJ2-7; the match to TRBD1 covers 9 bases. V trimming: 5 bases; J trimming: 3 bases; junction bases outside the gene matches: 8. The germline CDR1 and CDR2 sequences are SEHNR and FQNEAQ (reference sequence). The CDR3 totals 15 residues.

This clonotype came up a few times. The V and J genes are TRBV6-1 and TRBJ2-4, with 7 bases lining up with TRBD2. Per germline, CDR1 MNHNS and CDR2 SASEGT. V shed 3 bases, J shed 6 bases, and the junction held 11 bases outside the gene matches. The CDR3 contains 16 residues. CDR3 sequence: CASSDGGEGLRNIQYF. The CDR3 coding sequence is TGTGCCAGCAGTGATGGGGGGGAGGGCCTGAGAAACATTCAGTACTTC.

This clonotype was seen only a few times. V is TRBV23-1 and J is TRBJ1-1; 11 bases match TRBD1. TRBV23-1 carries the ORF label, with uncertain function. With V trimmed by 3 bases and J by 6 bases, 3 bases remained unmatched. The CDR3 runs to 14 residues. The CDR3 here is CASSQGTGGSEAFF. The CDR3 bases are TGCGCCAGCAGTCAGGGGACAGGGGGGTCTGAAGCTTTCTTT.